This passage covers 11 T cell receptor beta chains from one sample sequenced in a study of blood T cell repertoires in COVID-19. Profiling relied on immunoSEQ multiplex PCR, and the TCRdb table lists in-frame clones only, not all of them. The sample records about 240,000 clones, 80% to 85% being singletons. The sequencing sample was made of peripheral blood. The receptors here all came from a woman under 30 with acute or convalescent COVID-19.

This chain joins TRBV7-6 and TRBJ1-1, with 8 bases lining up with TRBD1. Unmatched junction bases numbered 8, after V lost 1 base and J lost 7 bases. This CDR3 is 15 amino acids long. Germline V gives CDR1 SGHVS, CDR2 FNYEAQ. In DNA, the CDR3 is TGTGCCAGCAGCTTAGTGCCAGGGGGCAAGGATGAAGCTTTCTTT. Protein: CASSLVPGGKDEAFF.

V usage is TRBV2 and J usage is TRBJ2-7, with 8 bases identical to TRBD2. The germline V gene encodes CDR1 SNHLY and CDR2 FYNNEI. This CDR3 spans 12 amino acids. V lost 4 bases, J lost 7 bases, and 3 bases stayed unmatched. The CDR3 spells CASSVSGGEQYF. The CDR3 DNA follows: TGTGCCAGCAGTGTGTCGGGGGGGGAGCAGTACTTC.

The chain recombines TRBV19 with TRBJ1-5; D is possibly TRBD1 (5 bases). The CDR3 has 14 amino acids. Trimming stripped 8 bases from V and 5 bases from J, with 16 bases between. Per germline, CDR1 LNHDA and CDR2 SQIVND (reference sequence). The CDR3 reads CASGGRELHQPQHF. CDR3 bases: TGTGCCAGTGGGGGGAGGGAATTACATCAGCCCCAGCATTTT. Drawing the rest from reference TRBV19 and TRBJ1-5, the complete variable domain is DGGITQSPKYLFRKEGQNVTLSCEQNLNHDAMYWYRQDPGQGLRLIYYSQIVNDFQKGDIAEGYSVSREKKESFPLTVTSAQKNPTAFYLCASGGRELHQPQHFGDGTRLSIL.

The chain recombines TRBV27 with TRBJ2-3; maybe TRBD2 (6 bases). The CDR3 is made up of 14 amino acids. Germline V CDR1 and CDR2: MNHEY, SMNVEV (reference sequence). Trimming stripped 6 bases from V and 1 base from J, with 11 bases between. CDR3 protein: CASRRDLGTDTQYF. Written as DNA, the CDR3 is TGTGCCAGCAGGCGGGATTTAGGCACAGATACGCAGTATTTT.

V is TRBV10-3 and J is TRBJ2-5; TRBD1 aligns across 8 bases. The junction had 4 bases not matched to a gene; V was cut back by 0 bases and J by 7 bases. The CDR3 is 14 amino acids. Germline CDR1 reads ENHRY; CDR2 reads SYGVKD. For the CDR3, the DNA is TGTGCCATCAGTGAGTCGACAGGGGAGGTGACCCAGTACTTC. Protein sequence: CAISESTGEVTQYF.

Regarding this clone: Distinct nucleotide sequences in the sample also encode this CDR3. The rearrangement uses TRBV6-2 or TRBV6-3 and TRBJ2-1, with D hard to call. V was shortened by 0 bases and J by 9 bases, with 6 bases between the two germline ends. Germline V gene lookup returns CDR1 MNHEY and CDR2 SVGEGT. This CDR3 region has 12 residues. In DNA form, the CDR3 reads TGTGCCAGCAGTTACTCAAGAGGTGAGCAGTTCTTC. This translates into CASSYSRGEQFF.

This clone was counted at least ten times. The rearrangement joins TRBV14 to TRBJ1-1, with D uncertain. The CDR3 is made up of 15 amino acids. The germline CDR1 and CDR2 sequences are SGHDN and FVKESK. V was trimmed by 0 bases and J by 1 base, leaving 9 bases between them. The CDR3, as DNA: TGTGCCAGCAGCCAAGAACGTTGGCCGAACACTGAAGCTTTCTTT. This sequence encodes CASSQERWPNTEAFF.

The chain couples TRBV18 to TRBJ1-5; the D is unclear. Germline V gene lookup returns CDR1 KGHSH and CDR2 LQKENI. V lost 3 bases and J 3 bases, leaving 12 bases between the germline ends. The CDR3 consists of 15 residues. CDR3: CASSPTRNTNQPQHF. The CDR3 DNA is TGTGCCAGCTCACCTACTAGGAATACCAATCAGCCCCAGCATTTT. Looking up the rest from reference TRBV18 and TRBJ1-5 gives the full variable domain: NAGVMQNPRHLVRRRGQEARLRCSPMKGHSHVYWYRQLPEEGLKFMVYLQKENIIDESGMPKERFSAEFPKEGPSILRIQQVVRGDSAAYFCASSPTRNTNQPQHFGDGTRLSIL.

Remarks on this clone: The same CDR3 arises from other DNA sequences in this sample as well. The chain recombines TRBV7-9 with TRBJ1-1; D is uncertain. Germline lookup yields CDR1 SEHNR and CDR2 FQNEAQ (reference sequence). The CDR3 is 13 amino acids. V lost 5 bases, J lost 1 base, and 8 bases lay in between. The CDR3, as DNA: TGTGCCAGCAGCCCTCAGAAGAACACTGAAGCTTTCTTT. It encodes CASSPQKNTEAFF.

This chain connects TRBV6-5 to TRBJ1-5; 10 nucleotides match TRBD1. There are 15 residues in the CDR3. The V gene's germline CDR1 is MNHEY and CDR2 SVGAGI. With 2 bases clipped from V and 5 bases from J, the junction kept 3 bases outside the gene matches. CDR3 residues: CASSYGGTGDQPQHF. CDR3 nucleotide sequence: TGTGCCAGCAGTTACGGGGGGACAGGGGATCAGCCCCAGCATTTT.

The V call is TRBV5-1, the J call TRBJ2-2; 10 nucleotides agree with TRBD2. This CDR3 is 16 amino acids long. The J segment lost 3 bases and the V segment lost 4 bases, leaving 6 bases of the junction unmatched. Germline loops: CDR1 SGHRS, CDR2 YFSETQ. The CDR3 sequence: CASSPLAGLHTGELFF. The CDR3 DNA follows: TGCGCCAGCAGCCCACTAGCGGGACTGCACACCGGGGAGCTGTTTTTT.